This T cell receptor beta chain was captured by sequencing in a study of vaccination effects on CD4 cells after COVID-19. V was shortened by 2 bases and J by 5 bases, with 6 bases between the two germline ends. This CDR3 spans 12 amino acids. Germline-derived CDR1 and CDR2 are SGHTA and FQGNSA. The table came from immunoSEQ multiplex PCR; TCRdb's copy has only in-frame clones and leaves some out. The sample shows 50,000 or so clones, roughly 73% of them seen only once. After expansion with viral peptide pools in the ViraFEST assay, antigen-specific CD4+ T cells were sequenced. The authors isolated CD4+ T cells after about 10 days of culture. Vaccinated recipients, who were negative for nucleocapsid antibodies, had no history of SARS-CoV-2 infection. Cultures got half-medium changes with IL-2 on days 3 and 7. Study-wide points: At late timepoints after vaccination, vaccine- and infection-induced clones shrank markedly. In vaccinees who were healthy, merely 1 out of 255 vaccine-induced clones cross-reacted with common cold coronaviruses.

This clone has a single count. Its specificity is not known. Sample: CD4+ T cells from PBMCs cultured with HCoV-OC43 spike peptides, taken before COVID-19 vaccination. Subset specified: HCoV-OC43 spike overlapping peptide pool stimulation. The chain is built from TRBV7-2 and TRBJ2-5, with unresolved D. The clonotype comes from a human donor who received a COVID-19 vaccine. Here the CDR3 DNA reads TGTGCCAGCAGCTTATTCCGTGAGACCCAGTACTTC. This translates into CASSLFRETQYF. Variable domain in full (rest from reference TRBV7-2 and TRBJ2-5): GAGVSQSPSNKVTEKGKDVELRCDPISGHTALYWYRQSLGQGLEFLIYFQGNSAPDKSGLPSDRFSAERTGGSVSTLTIQRTQQEDSAVYLCASSLFRETQYFGPGTRLLVL.